This paragraph reports one T cell receptor (beta chain). The sample originates from a study of T cell responses to AZD1222 COVID-19 vaccine. Generated by immunoSEQ multiplex PCR, the TCRdb table keeps only in-frame clones and is missing some. The sample consists of some 140,000 clones, approximately 90% of them appearing once. CDR1 is MGHRA and CDR2 is YSYEKL in the germline V gene. V lost 2 bases to trimming and J lost 10 bases; unmatched junction nucleotides: 9. This CDR3 contains 16 residues. The chain has TRBV4-1 and TRBJ1-6, with 9 bases lining up with TRBD1. The source material was peripheral blood, sampled on day 0 of AZD1222 vaccination. The source is an adult in good health. This CDR3 is CASSQTGTGFGSPLHF. DNA for the CDR3: TGCGCCAGCAGCCAAACCGGGACAGGGTTTGGGTCACCCCTCCACTTT.